These T cell receptor beta chains were read from a single sample in a study of blood T cell dynamics during melanoma immunotherapy. The data were produced by immunoSEQ multiplex PCR, yet TCRdb's version contains in-frame clones alone and is incomplete. The sample holds roughly 6,000 clones, 84% seen once. The input for sequencing was blood, taken from a patient treated with checkpoint blockade. Source of these receptors: a human donor with melanoma. Some clones in this sample may be carry-over from other donors' samples. Both conserved end residues are part of each CDR3.

TRBV30	CAWSVLGVRGTQYF
TRBV23-1	CASSLKGPSYEQYF
TRBV2	CASRPDSYEQYF
TRBV7-8	CASSLNAGGLQPQHF
TRBV27	CASGTGARRWLAGHFSYEQYF
TRBV5-5	CASSFGQTSGNTIYF
TRBV15	CATRTGGSYNEQFF
TRBV2	CASSEWGNTEAFF
TRBV6-1	CASSEASGLKAFF
TRBV11-2	CASSWGRSLAKNIRYF
TRBV7-2	CASSVFRGGMNTEAFF
TRBV6-1	CASKHTGGWRGYF
TRBV9	CASSVAVGRGETQYF
TRBV2	CASSEWDSVDEQYF
TRBV7-9	CASSRNTGELFF
TRBV11-3	CASSSKAGTPPETQYF